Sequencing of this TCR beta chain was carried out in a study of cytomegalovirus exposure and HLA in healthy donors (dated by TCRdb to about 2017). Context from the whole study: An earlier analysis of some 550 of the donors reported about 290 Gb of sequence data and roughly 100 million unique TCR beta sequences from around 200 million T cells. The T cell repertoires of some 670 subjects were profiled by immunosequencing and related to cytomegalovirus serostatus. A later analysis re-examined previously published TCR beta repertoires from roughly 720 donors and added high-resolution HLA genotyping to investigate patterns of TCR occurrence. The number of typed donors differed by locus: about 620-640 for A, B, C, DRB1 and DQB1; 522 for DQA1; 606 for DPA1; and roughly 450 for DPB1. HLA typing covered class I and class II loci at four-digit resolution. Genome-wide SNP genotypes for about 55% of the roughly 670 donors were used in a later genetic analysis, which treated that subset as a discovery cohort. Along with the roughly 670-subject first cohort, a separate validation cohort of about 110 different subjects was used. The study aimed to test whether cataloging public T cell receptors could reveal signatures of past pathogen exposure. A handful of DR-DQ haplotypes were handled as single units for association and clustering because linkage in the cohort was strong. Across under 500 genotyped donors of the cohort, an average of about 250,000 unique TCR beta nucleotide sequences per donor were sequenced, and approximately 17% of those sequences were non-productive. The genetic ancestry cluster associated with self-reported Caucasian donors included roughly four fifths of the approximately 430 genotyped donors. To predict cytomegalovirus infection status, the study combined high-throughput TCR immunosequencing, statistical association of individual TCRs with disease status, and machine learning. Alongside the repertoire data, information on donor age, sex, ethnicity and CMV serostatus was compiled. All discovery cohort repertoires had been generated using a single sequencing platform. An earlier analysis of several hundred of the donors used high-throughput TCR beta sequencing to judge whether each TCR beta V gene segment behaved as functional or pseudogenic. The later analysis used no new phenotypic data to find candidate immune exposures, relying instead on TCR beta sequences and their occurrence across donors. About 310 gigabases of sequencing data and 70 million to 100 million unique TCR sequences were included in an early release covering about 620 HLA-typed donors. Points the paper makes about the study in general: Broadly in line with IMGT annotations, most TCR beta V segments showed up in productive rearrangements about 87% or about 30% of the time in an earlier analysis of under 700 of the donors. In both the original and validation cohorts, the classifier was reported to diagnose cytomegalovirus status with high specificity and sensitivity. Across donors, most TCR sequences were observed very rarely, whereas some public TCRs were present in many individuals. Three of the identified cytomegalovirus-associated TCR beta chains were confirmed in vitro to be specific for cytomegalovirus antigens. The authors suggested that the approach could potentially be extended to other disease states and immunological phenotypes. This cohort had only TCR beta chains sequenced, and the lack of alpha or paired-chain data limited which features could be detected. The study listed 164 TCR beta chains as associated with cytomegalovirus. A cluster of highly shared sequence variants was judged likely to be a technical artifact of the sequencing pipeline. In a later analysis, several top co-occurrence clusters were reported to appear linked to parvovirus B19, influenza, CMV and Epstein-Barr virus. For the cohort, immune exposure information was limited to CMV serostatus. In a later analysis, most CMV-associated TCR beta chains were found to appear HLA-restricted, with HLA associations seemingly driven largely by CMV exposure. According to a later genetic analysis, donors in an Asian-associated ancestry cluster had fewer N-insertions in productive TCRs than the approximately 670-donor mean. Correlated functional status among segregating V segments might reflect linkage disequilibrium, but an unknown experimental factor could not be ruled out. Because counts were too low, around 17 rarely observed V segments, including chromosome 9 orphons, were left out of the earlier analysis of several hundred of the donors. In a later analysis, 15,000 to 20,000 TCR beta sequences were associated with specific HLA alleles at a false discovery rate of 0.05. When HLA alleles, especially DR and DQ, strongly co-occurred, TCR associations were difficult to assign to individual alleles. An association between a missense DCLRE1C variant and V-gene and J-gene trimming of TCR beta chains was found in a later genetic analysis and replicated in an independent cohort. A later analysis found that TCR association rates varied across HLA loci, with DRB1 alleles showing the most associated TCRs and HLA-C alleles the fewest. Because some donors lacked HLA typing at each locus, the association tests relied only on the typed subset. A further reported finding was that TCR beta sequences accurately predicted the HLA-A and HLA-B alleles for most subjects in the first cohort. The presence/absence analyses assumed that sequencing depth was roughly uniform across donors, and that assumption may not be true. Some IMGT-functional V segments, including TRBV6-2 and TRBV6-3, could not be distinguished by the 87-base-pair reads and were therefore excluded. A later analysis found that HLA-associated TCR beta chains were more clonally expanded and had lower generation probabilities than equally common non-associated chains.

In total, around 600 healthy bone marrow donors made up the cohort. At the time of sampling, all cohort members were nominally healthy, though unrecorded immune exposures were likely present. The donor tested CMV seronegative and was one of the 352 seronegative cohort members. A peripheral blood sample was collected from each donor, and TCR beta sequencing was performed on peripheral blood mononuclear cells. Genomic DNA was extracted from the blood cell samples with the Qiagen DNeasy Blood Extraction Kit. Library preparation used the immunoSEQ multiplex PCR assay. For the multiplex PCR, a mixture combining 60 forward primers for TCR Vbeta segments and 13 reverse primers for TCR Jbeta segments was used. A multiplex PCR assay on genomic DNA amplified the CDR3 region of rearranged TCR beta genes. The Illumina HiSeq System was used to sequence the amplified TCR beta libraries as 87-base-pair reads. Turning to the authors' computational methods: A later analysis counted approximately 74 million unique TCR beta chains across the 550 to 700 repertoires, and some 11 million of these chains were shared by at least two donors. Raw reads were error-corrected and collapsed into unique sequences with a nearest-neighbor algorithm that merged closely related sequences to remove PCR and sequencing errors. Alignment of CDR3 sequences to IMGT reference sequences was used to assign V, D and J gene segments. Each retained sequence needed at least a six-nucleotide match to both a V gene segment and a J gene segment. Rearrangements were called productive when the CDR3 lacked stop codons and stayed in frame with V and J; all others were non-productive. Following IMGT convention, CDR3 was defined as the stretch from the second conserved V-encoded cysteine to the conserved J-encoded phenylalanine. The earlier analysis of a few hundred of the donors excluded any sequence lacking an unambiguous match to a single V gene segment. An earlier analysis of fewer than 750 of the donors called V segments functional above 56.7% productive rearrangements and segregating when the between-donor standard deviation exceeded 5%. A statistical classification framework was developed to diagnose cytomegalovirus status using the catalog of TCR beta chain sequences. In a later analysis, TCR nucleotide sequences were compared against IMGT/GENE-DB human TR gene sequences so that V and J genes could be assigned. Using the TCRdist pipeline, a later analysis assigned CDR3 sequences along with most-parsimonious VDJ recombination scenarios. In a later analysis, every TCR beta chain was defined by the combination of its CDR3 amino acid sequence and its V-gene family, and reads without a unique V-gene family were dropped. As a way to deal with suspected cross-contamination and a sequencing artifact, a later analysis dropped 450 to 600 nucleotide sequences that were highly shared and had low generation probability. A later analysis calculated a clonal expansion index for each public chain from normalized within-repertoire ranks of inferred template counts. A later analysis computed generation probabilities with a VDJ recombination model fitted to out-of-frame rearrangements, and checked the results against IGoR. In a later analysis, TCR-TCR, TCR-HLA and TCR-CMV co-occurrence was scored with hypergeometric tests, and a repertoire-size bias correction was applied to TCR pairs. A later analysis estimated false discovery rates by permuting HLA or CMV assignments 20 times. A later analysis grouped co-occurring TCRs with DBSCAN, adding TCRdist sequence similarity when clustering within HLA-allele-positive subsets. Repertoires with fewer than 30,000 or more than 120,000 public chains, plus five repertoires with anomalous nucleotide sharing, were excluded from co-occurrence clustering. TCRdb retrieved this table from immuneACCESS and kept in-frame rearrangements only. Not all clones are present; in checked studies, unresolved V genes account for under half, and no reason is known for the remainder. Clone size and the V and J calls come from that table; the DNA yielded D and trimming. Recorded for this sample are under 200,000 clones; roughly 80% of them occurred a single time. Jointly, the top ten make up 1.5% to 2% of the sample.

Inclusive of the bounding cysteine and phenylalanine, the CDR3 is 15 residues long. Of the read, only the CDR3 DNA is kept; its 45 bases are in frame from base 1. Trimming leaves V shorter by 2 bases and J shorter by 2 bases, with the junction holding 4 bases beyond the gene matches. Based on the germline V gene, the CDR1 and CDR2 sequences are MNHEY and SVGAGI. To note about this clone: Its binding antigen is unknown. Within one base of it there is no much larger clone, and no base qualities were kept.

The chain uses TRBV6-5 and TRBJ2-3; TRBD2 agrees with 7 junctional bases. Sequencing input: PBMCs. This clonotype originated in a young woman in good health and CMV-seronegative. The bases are TGTGCCAGCAGTTACCAAGCGGGGTACACAGATACGCAGTATTTT. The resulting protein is CASSYQAGYTDTQYF.